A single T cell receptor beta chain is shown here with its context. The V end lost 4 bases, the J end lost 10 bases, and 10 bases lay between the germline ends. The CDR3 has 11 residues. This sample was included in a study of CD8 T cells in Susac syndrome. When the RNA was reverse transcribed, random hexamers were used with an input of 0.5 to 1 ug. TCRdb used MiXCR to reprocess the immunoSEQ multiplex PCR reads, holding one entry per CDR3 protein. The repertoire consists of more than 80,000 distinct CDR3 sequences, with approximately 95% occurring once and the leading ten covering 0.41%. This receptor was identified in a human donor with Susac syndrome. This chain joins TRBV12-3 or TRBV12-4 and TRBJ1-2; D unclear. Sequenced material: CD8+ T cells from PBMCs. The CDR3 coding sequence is TGTGCCAGCAGTTCGGGTTTGTTCTACACCTTC. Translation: CASSSGLFYTF.